In this sample, the clone carrying this T cell receptor (beta chain) turned up a few times. Its cognate antigen is unknown. This entry is derived from a study of blood T cells in healthy people across ages. Overall study context: Through template switching, about one barcoded beta molecule was captured per two T cells, as measured in model experiments.

Study-level results: Because sorting was not performed, PBMCs prevented conclusive naive versus antigen-experienced comparison.

This CDR3 spans 17 amino acids. V shed 2 bases and J shed 2 bases, with 19 bases lying between them. Germline-derived CDR1 and CDR2 are MGHRA and YSYEKL. Using a J-beta primer mix together with a sample-barcoded 5' primer, a second PCR was run for roughly 6 to 11 cycles. Every cDNA molecule bore a tag from a template-switch adaptor containing 12 random nucleotides. TCRdb processed the 5' RACE reads anew with MiXCR; each CDR3 protein has one entry. The data hold about 940,000 distinct CDR3 sequences, with roughly 43% observed a single time. Isolating PBMCs gave at least 6.5 million of these cells per sample.

This clonotype was sampled from a man younger than 45 in good health. The chain combines TRBV4-1 with TRBJ2-7; D possibly corresponds to TRBD1 (6 bases). The source material was blood. In DNA form, the CDR3 reads TGCGCCAGCAGCCAACATACCAACCCCGGGACAACCTACGAGCAGTACTTC. Amino acids: CASSQHTNPGTTYEQYF.